This TCR beta chain originates from a study of Graves' ophthalmopathy and Graves' hyperthyroidism. Study details: The blood sample was drawn at first diagnosis and before any treatment. Findings and limits, study-wide: Sensitivity reached 85% to 90% and specificity about 76% for a 13-signature model separating ophthalmopathy from stable hyperthyroidism.

Investigators amplified TCR beta CDR3 regions from RNA transcripts. HTBI primers served in a first-round RT-PCR, which a second-round multiplex PCR followed. TCRdb passed the multiplex PCR reads through MiXCR, listing each CDR3 protein once. The sample records 740,000 or so distinct CDR3 sequences, 40% being singletons. The germline V gene encodes CDR1 SQVTM and CDR2 ANQGSEA. This CDR3 has 12 residues. Trimming left V 6 bases short and J 5 bases short, with 13 bases between. This clonotype was seen repeatedly, ten times or more. No antigen is known for it. This sequence joins TRBV29-1 and TRBJ1-1; D not certain. This TCR was sampled from an adult man with Graves' ophthalmopathy. Sequenced: peripheral blood. CDR3 nucleotides: TGCAGCGTGGGGAGTTGGGGTACTGAAGCTTTCTTT. Amino acid sequence: CSVGSWGTEAFF. The full variable domain, completed using reference TRBV29-1 and TRBJ1-1, is SAVISQKPSRDICQRGTSLTIQCQVDSQVTMMFWYRQQPGQSLTLIATANQGSEATYESGFVIDKFPISRPNLTFSTLTVSNMSPEDSSIYLCSVGSWGTEAFFGQGTRLTVV.